This T cell receptor beta chain stems from a study of cytomegalovirus exposure and HLA in healthy donors (dated by TCRdb to 2016 to 2017). Notes on the research overall: According to an earlier analysis of a few hundred of the donors, some 180 million T cells yielded 95 million to 140 million unique TCR beta sequences and more than 250 Gb of sequence data. The study combined high-throughput TCR immunosequencing, statistical association of individual TCRs with disease status, and machine learning to predict cytomegalovirus infection status. The study was designed to test whether signatures of past pathogen exposure could be identified by cataloging public T cell receptors. Class I and class II HLA loci were covered by the typing at four-digit resolution. All discovery cohort repertoires had been generated on a single sequencing platform. In an earlier analysis of 550 to 700 of the donors, high-throughput TCR beta sequencing was used to judge whether each TCR beta V gene segment behaved as functional or pseudogenic. Typing coverage differed by locus: A, B, C, DRB1 and DQB1 were typed in roughly 629-630 donors, DQA1 in 522, DPA1 in some 600, and DPB1 in roughly 450. Genome-wide SNP genotypes for about three fifths of the roughly 670 donors were used in a later genetic analysis, which treated that subset as a discovery cohort. The later analysis used no new phenotypic data to find candidate immune exposures, relying instead on TCR beta sequences and their occurrence across donors. In addition to the first cohort of roughly 670 subjects, a separate validation cohort of approximately 120 different subjects was used. Among some 410 genotyped donors of the cohort, an average of 235,054 unique TCR beta nucleotide sequences were sequenced per donor, roughly a sixth of them non-productive. Roughly 5 DR-DQ haplotypes were handled as single units for association and clustering, since linkage in the cohort was strong. Donor age, sex, ethnicity and CMV serostatus were compiled alongside the repertoire data. Roughly 290 gigabases of sequencing data and 91 million or so unique TCR sequences made up an early release that covered several hundred HLA-typed donors. The T cell repertoires of several hundred subjects were profiled by immunosequencing and related to cytomegalovirus serostatus. To study patterns of TCR occurrence, a later analysis re-analyzed previously published TCR beta repertoires from 600 to 750 donors and added high-resolution HLA genotyping. Of the 350 to 450 genotyped donors, less than 85% were placed in the genetic ancestry cluster associated with self-reported Caucasian donors.

In total, 500 to 700 healthy bone marrow donors made up the cohort. All cohort members were sampled while nominally healthy, although unrecorded immune exposures were likely present. The donor was CMV seronegative and belonged to the group of more than 300 seronegative cohort members. A peripheral blood sample was collected from each donor, and TCR beta sequencing was performed on peripheral blood mononuclear cells. Genomic DNA was extracted from the blood cell samples with the Qiagen DNeasy Blood Extraction Kit. V was cut back by 4 bases and J by 2 bases, leaving a gap of 15 bases between them. From the cysteine up to the phenylalanine, the CDR3 has a length of 14 residues. The DNA shown is the 42-base CDR3, in frame from base 1. CDR1 and CDR2 were assigned from the germline V gene (reference sequence) as GTSNPN and SVGIG. Broad study findings and their caveats: Only TCR beta chains were sequenced in this cohort, and the absence of alpha or paired-chain data limited detectable features. Cytomegalovirus status was reported to be diagnosed by the classifier with high specificity and sensitivity in both the original and validation cohorts. A cluster of highly shared sequence variants was judged likely to be a technical artifact of the sequencing pipeline. Linkage disequilibrium might explain the correlated functional status among segregating V segments, but an unknown experimental factor could not be ruled out. The study listed 150 to 200 TCR beta chains as associated with cytomegalovirus. According to a later analysis, TCR association rates differed among HLA loci, with DRB1 alleles showing the most associated TCRs and HLA-C alleles showing the fewest. A later genetic analysis reported fewer N-insertions in productive TCRs among donors in an Asian-associated ancestry cluster than the roughly 650-donor mean. In vitro tests confirmed that a few of the cytomegalovirus-associated TCR beta chains recognize cytomegalovirus antigens. It was suggested by the authors that the approach could potentially be generalized to other disease states and immunological phenotypes. A later analysis found that most CMV-associated TCR beta chains appeared HLA-restricted, with HLA associations seemingly driven largely by CMV exposure. Assigning TCR associations to individual alleles was difficult when HLA alleles, especially DR and DQ, strongly co-occurred. Specific HLA alleles were associated with 15,000 to 20,000 TCR beta sequences at a false discovery rate of 0.05 in a later analysis. Broadly in line with IMGT annotations, most TCR beta V segments showed up in productive rearrangements about 90% or about 30% of the time in an earlier analysis of around 550 of the donors. Roughly uniform sequencing depth across donors was assumed in presence/absence analyses, although this assumption may not hold. Some IMGT-functional V segments, including TRBV6-2 and TRBV6-3, could not be distinguished by the 87-base-pair reads and were therefore excluded. While some public TCRs were present in many individuals, most TCR sequences turned up only very rarely across donors. According to a later analysis, parvovirus B19, influenza, CMV and Epstein-Barr virus appeared linked to several top co-occurrence clusters. Because HLA typing was unavailable for some donors at each locus, only the typed subset was used in association tests. Seventeen rarely observed V segments, including chromosome 9 orphons, were excluded from the earlier analysis of about 500 of the donors because counts were too low. For the cohort, immune exposure information was limited to CMV serostatus. Compared with equally common non-associated chains, HLA-associated TCR beta chains in a later analysis were more clonally expanded and had lower generation probabilities. V-gene and J-gene trimming of TCR beta chains was associated with a missense DCLRE1C variant in a later genetic analysis, and the association was replicated in an independent cohort. A further reported finding was that TCR beta sequences accurately predicted the HLA-A and HLA-B alleles for most subjects in the first cohort.

The library was produced with the immunoSEQ multiplex PCR assay. For the multiplex PCR, a mixture combining 60 forward primers for TCR Vbeta segments and 13 reverse primers for TCR Jbeta segments was used. The CDR3 region of rearranged TCR beta genes was amplified from genomic DNA with a multiplex PCR assay. On the Illumina HiSeq System, the amplified TCR beta libraries were sequenced as 87-base-pair reads. The paper's processing steps were these. In a later analysis, tens of millions of unique TCR beta chains were counted across the roughly 610 repertoires, and approximately 11 million of these chains were shared by at least two donors. Raw reads were error-corrected and collapsed into unique sequences with a nearest-neighbor algorithm that merged closely related sequences to remove PCR and sequencing errors. CDR3 sequences were aligned to IMGT reference sequences to assign V, D and J gene segments. For a sequence to be retained, at least a six-nucleotide match to both a V gene segment and a J gene segment was required. A rearrangement counted as productive if the CDR3 had no stop codons and remained in frame with V and J, and every other rearrangement counted as non-productive. Following IMGT convention, CDR3 was defined as the stretch from the second conserved V-encoded cysteine up to the conserved J-encoded phenylalanine. In an earlier analysis of roughly 580 of the donors, sequences lacking an unambiguous match to a single V gene segment were excluded. An earlier analysis of fewer than 650 of the donors classified V segments as functional when productive rearrangements were above 56.7% and as segregating when the standard deviation between donors was above 5%. A statistical classification framework was built to diagnose cytomegalovirus status from the catalog of TCR beta chain sequences. V and J gene assignment, in a later analysis, came from comparing TCR nucleotide sequences with IMGT/GENE-DB human TR gene sequences. In a later analysis, CDR3 sequences and most-parsimonious VDJ recombination scenarios were assigned using the TCRdist pipeline. In a later analysis, every TCR beta chain was defined by the combination of its CDR3 amino acid sequence and its V-gene family, and reads without a unique V-gene family were dropped. In a later analysis, several hundred highly shared, low-generation-probability nucleotide sequences were removed to address suspected cross-contamination and a sequencing artifact. For each public chain, a later analysis derived a clonal expansion index from normalized ranks of inferred template counts within each repertoire. In a later analysis, generation probabilities were computed with a VDJ recombination model fitted to out-of-frame rearrangements, and the resulting probabilities were checked against IGoR. In a later analysis, TCR-TCR, TCR-HLA and TCR-CMV co-occurrence was scored with hypergeometric tests, and a repertoire-size bias correction was applied to TCR pairs. A later analysis estimated false discovery rates by permuting HLA or CMV assignments 20 times. In a later analysis, co-occurring TCRs were grouped using DBSCAN, with TCRdist sequence similarity added in when clustering inside HLA-allele-positive subsets. Repertoires with fewer than 30,000 or more than 120,000 public chains, plus five repertoires with anomalous nucleotide sharing, were excluded from co-occurrence clustering. This immuneACCESS table, as held by TCRdb, lists in-frame sequences with V and J called but not all clones. Of the missing ones, under half trace to an unresolved V gene in checked studies; the others have no known cause. That table is the source of V, J and clone size, and D and trimming were worked out from the DNA. Here the sample has around 150,000 clones; 87% occur a single time. The ten largest account for 0.8% to 1% of the sample.

This clone showed up just a few times. What this receptor recognizes is not known. Base quality data are lacking; no much larger clone is found one base away. The sample consisted of PBMCs. This TCR came from a woman aged 25 to 39 in good health and CMV-seronegative. This sequence uses TRBV30 and TRBJ2-7; D gene: possibly TRBD1, on 6 matching bases. The sequenced DNA is TGTGCCTGGAACCCCGCAGGGGCCCCCTACGAGCAGTACTTC. Its protein product is CAWNPAGAPYEQYF.